This TCR beta chain was retrieved from a study of blood T cell repertoires in COVID-19. Overall study context: COVID-19 samples, acute and convalescent, were from the United States, Italy and Spain. PBMCs, B-cell-depleted T cells, or T cells were the source of the cDNA or gDNA that made up the material.

In germline, CDR1 is SNHLY, CDR2 FYNNEI. The CDR3 loop spans 14 amino acids. Trimming took 3 bases from V and 4 from J, leaving 12 bases between them. Method: immunoSEQ multiplex PCR; TCRdb's copy keeps in-frame clones and lacks some. In the table there are approximately 110,000 clones, about four fifths of which are singletons. Sequencing input: peripheral blood. The sequence derives from a woman in her 70s with acute or convalescent COVID-19. The gene calls are TRBV2 and TRBJ1-2; D not certain. The CDR3 spells CASSEAFLSYGYTF. For the CDR3, the DNA is TGTGCCAGCAGTGAGGCATTCCTTTCCTATGGCTACACCTTC.